Below are 10 T cell receptor beta chains sequenced from a single sample in a study of control samples from healthy donors and cancer patients. Here immunoSEQ multiplex PCR was the method, and the copy in TCRdb shows in-frame clones only, minus some. Among 90,000 or so clones listed, roughly 86% were seen once. The sequencing sample was made of blood. The receptor set was obtained from a woman aged 50 to 60 in good health.

V gene TRBV28 combines with J gene TRBJ1-4; a weak D match, TRBD1 (6 bases). In germline, CDR1 is MDHEN, CDR2 SYDVKM. V was shortened by 6 bases and J by 5 bases, with 10 bases between the two germline ends. The CDR3 loop spans 13 amino acids. CDR3 nucleotide sequence: TGTGCCAGCAGGGACAGATTAAATGAAAAACTGTTTTTT. It specifies CASRDRLNEKLFF.

The chain combines TRBV11-2 with TRBJ2-3; no clear D. This CDR3 region has 14 residues. Germline V gene data show CDR1 as SGHAT and CDR2 as FQNNGV. V lost 5 bases to trimming and J lost 2 bases, with 11 bases between them. In DNA form, the CDR3 reads TGTGCCAGCAGCCGAACGGGTCTCACAGATACGCAGTATTTT. Protein: CASSRTGLTDTQYF.

This clone has only one observation. V is TRBV6-2 or TRBV6-3 and J is TRBJ1-1, with D unresolved. V lost 6 bases, J lost 11 bases, and 16 bases lay in between. The CDR3 length is 12 residues. The germline gives CDR1 MNHEY, CDR2 SVGEGT. CDR3 in DNA: TGTGCCAGCAGCACCCAGTTGGTGGGGGCTTTCTTT. Translating it yields CASSTQLVGAFF.

The V call is TRBV6-2 or TRBV6-3, the J call TRBJ1-5; D is unclear. Deletions cut 0 bases from V and 0 bases from J, with 3 bases between. This CDR3 has 14 amino acids. Looked up from germline, CDR1 is MNHEY and CDR2 is SVGEGT. CDR3 protein: CASSYSNSNQPQHF. The DNA of the CDR3 is TGTGCCAGCAGTTACTCTAATAGCAATCAGCCCCAGCATTTT.

The chain carries TRBV21-1 and TRBJ2-3; the listed D gene, TRBD2, was not tested against the DNA. TRBV21-1 is flagged as a pseudogene. This CDR3 is 15 amino acids long. This chain's CDR3 is CASSKGLFPTYTQYF. Here the CDR3 DNA reads TGTGCCAGCAGCAAGGGACTCTTCCCCACATATACGCAGTATTTT.

A note on this clone: A read error may produce the germline difference seen at one junction end. The V gene is TRBV6-1, the J gene TRBJ2-2, with 7 bases identical to TRBD2. The CDR3 runs to 15 residues. The germline V gene has CDR1 MNHNS and CDR2 SASEGT. The CDR3 spells CASNEGREGTGELFF. CDR3 sequence (DNA): TGTGCCAGCAATGAAGGCAGGGAGGGCACCGGGGAGCTGTTTTTT.

CDR3 coding DNA: TGTGCCAGCAGGAGCGGGACAGACCGGGGCTACACCTTC. Translating gives CASRSGTDRGYTF. The chain is built from TRBV12-3 or TRBV12-4 and TRBJ1-2; 7 bases map to TRBD1. This CDR3 is 13 amino acids long. The J segment lost 8 bases and the V segment lost 6 bases, leaving 9 bases of the junction unmatched.

V and J are TRBV7-3 and TRBJ2-6; the D is unclear. Trimming took 2 bases from V and 1 from J, leaving 9 bases between them. The CDR3 consists of 16 residues. The V gene's germline CDR1 is SGHTA and CDR2 FQGTGA. The CDR3 is CASSLGSFSGANVLTF. The CDR3 nucleotides read TGTGCCAGCAGCTTAGGAAGTTTTTCTGGGGCCAACGTCCTGACTTTC. Full variable domain (remainder filled in from reference TRBV7-3 and TRBJ2-6): GAGVSQTPSNKVTEKGKYVELRCDPISGHTALYWYRQSLGQGPEFLIYFQGTGAADDSGLPNDRFFAVRPEGSVSTLKIQRTERGDSAVYLCASSLGSFSGANVLTFGAGSRLTVL.

This clone has only a few counts. This sequence joins TRBV6-5 and TRBJ1-6, with D possibly TRBD1 on 5 matching bases. Germline V CDR1 and CDR2: MNHEY, SVGAGI. Trimming took 2 bases from V and 10 from J, leaving 12 bases between them. The CDR3 has 14 residues. The CDR3 DNA follows: TGTGCCAGCAGTTACAAAGGGGACTACTCACCCCTCCACTTT. This gives the protein CASSYKGDYSPLHF.

The V call is TRBV11-2, the J call TRBJ1-1; D call uncertain. The CDR3 is 14 residues long. V lost 0 bases and J lost 2, with 7 bases in between. Germline loops: CDR1 SGHAT, CDR2 FQNNGV. The CDR3 region has the DNA TGTGCCAGCAGCTTAGAAGGCGTAAACACTGAAGCTTTCTTT. It codes for CASSLEGVNTEAFF.